This T cell receptor beta chain is from a study of blood T cell repertoires in COVID-19 (dated by TCRdb to 2018 to 2021). Describing the broader study: Samples covering the acute and convalescent phases of COVID-19 were provided by collaborators in the United States, Italy and Spain. The prospective study material was composed of cDNA or gDNA derived from T cells, B-cell-depleted T cells, or PBMCs. Deeply sampled blood TCRbeta repertoires from subjects exposed to, actively infected with, or recovered from COVID-19 were included in the dataset. The repertoires were made available in a free public database intended to serve as a resource for research on the immune response to SARS-CoV-2. The samples were drawn from the first 160 participants of the ongoing ImmuneRACE study and from some 1,300 subjects provided by 6 global collaborators. Nearly every sample came with metadata listing a de-identified subject ID, COVID-19 status, age in years and sex. HLA class I and class II types, where available, came from metadata supplied by the sample provider rather than from assay-based typing. On the study overall, not on this receptor specifically: Clinical and demographic metadata were provided uncurated, with the amount varying by source and participant.

TCRbeta CDR3 regions were amplified from genomic DNA using the immunoSEQ Assay, a bias-controlled multiplex PCR. Turning to the authors' computational methods: The number of nucleated cells in each sample was estimated from the amplification of reference gene primers within the assay. To quantify the absolute abundance of each unique TCRbeta CDR3 rearrangement, sequence reads were collapsed and filtered. For each sample, productive Simpson clonality was calculated by taking the square root of Simpson's diversity index across productive rearrangements. TCRdb limited this immuneACCESS table to in-frame rearrangements with V and J called. A share of clones is missing; checked studies link under half to unresolved V genes, and the rest is unexplained. The V and J calls and the clone size are those of that table, but D and trimming were determined from the DNA. Across this sample there are approximately 480,000 clones, with 75% to 90% seen only once. The ten biggest clones cover 0.7% of the sample.

Participants in the prospective study were aged roughly 18 to 95 years, lived in approximately 26 United States geographic areas, and enrolled through a virtual design. To assign participants to cohorts, the prospective study relied on clinical history that participants themselves reported in a screening survey and a study questionnaire. ImmuneRACE Cohort 3 recovered participants were defined by two consecutive negative NP/OP PCR tests, healthcare professional clearance, or symptom resolution. Each participant in the prospective study had whole blood, serum and a nasopharyngeal or oropharyngeal swab collected by mobile phlebotomists. Additional blood draws and questionnaires over a 2-month period could optionally be provided by prospective study participants. Before DNA extraction, prospective study blood samples were shipped either frozen or at room temperature. A word on this clone: This receptor's antigen is unknown. No clone much larger than this one lies a single base away; base qualities are absent.

Reading the germline V gene (reference sequence) gives CDR1 LGHDT and CDR2 YNNKEL. Reading from cysteine to phenylalanine, the CDR3 counts 17 amino acids. Just CDR3 DNA is preserved here, 51 bases in frame from base 1. Trimming removed 2 bases from V and 5 bases from J; the gene matches leave 10 bases unexplained. Sequencing was performed on PBMCs or T cells enriched from blood (not recorded which). The receptor was isolated from a young woman who had recovered from COVID-19. Here the chain combines TRBV3-1 (or the pseudogene TRBV3-2) and TRBJ2-1, with 9 junctional bases fitting TRBD2. CDR3 loop: CASSQSGLAGPHNEQFF. In nucleotides, the sequence is TGTGCCAGCAGCCAATCCGGGCTAGCGGGGCCTCACAATGAGCAGTTCTTC.